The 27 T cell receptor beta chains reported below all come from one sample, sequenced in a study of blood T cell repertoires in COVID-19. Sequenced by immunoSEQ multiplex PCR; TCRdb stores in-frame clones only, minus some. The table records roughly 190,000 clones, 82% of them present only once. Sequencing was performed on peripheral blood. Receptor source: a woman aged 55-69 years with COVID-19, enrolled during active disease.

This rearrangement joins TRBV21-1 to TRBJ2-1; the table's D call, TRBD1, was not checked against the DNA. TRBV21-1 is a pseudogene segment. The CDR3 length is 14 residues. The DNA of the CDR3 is TGTGCCAGCCGCCGGGACAGGGGGTACAATGAGCAGTTCTTC. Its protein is CASRRDRGYNEQFF.

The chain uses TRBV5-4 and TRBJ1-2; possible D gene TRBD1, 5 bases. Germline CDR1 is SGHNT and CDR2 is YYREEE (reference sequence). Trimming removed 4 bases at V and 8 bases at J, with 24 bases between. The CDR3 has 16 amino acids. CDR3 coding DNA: TGTGCCAGCAGCCTATCCGCCAGGAGGGACCCGGCCGGCTACACCTTC. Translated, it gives CASSLSARRDPAGYTF.

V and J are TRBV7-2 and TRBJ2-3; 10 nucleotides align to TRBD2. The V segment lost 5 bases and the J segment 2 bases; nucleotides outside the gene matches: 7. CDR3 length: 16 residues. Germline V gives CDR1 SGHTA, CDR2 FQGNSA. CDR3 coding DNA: TGTGCCAGCAGCCCGAGACTAGCGGGCTCCACAGATACGCAGTATTTT. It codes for CASSPRLAGSTDTQYF.

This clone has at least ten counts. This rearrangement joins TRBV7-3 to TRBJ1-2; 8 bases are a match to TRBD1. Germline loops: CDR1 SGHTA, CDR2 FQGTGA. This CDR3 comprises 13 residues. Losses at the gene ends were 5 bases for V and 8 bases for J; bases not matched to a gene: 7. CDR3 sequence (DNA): TGTGCCAGCAGCCGGGACAGGACAGGCGGCTACACCTTC. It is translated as CASSRDRTGGYTF.

CDR3 DNA sequence: TGTGCCAGCTCATCGGGCCGAGGACAGGGGGGACGAGAGACCCAGTACTTC. This codes for CASSSGRGQGGRETQYF. V usage is TRBV7-9 and J usage is TRBJ2-5; 10 positions match TRBD1. The CDR3 length is 17 residues. The V and J ends lost 8 bases and 4 bases, in that order; junction bases with no gene match: 16. From germline, CDR1 is SEHNR and CDR2 FQNEAQ (reference sequence).

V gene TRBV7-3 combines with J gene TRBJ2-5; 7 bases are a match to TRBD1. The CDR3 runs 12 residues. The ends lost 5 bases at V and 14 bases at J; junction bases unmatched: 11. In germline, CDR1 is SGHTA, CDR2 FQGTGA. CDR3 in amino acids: CASSPAGTARYF. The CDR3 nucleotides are TGTGCCAGCAGCCCAGCAGGGACAGCCAGATACTTC.

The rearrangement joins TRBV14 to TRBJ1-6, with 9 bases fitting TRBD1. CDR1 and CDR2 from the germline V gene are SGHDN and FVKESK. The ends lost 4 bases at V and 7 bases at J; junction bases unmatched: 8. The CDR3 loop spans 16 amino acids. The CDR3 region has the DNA TGTGCCAGCAGCCGCGGGACAGGGCCTAGAAATTCACCCCTCCACTTT. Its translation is CASSRGTGPRNSPLHF. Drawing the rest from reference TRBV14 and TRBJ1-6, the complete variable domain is EAGVTQFPSHSVIEKGQTVTLRCDPISGHDNLYWYRRVMGKEIKFLLHFVKESKQDESGMPNNRFLAERTGGTYSTLKVQPAELEDSGVYFCASSRGTGPRNSPLHFGNGTRLTVT.

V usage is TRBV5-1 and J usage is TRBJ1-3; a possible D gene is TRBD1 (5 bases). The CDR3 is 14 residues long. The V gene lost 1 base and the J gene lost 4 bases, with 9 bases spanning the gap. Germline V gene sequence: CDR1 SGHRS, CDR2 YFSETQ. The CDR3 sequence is CASSLPGPGNTIYF. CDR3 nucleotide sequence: TGCGCCAGCAGCTTGCCAGGGCCCGGAAACACCATATATTTT.

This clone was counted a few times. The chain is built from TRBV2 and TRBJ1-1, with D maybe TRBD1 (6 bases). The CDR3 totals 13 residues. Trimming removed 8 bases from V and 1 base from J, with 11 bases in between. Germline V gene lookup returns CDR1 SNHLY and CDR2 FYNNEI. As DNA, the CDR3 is TGTGCCAGCTACAGGGAAACGAACACTGAAGCTTTCTTT. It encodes CASYRETNTEAFF. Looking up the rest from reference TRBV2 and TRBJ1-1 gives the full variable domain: EPEVTQTPSHQVTQMGQEVILRCVPISNHLYFYWYRQILGQKVEFLVSFYNNEISEKSEIFDDQFSVERPDGSNFTLKIRSTKLEDSAMYFCASYRETNTEAFFGQGTRLTVV.

CDR3 sequence: CASSVSGGGQGYTF. In DNA form, the CDR3 reads TGTGCCAGCAGCGTGTCAGGGGGCGGTCAGGGCTACACCTTC. The chain is built from TRBV7-3 and TRBJ1-2; 8 bases fit TRBD1. CDR3 size: 14 residues. J gave up 8 bases and V 5 bases, and 10 bases lay outside the gene matches. Germline assignment: CDR1 SGHTA and CDR2 FQGTGA.

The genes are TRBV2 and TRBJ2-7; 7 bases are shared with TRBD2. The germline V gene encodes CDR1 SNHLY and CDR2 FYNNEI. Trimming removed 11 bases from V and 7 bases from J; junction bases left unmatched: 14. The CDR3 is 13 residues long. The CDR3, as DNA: TGTGCCGGCGGGACTACCCATACGGGGGAGCAGTACTTC. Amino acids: CAGGTTHTGEQYF.

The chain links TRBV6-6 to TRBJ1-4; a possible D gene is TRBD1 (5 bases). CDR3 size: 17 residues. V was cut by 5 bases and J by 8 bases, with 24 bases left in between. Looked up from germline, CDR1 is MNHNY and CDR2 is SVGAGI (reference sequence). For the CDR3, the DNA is TGTGCCAGCAGTCCCCGGACATCGCGGGGCTATTTGGAAAAACTGTTTTTT. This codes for CASSPRTSRGYLEKLFF.

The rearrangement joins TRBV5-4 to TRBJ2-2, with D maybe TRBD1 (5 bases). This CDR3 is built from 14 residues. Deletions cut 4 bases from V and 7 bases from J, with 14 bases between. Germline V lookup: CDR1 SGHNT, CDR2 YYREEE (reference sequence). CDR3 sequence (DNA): TGTGCCAGCAGCCCGTCACAGGTCCACGGGGAGCTGTTTTTT. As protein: CASSPSQVHGELFF.

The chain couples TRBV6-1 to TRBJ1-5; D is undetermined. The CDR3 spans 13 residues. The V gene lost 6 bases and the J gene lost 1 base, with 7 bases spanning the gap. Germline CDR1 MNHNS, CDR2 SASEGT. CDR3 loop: CASRELSNQPQHF. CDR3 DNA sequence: TGTGCCAGCAGGGAGTTGAGCAATCAGCCCCAGCATTTT.

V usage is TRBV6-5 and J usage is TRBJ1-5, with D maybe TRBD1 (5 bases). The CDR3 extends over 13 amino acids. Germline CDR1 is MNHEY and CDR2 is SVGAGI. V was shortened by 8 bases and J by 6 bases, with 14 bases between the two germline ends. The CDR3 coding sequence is TGTGCCAGCCACCTCAGGGCCGGTCAGCCCCAGCATTTT. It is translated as CASHLRAGQPQHF.

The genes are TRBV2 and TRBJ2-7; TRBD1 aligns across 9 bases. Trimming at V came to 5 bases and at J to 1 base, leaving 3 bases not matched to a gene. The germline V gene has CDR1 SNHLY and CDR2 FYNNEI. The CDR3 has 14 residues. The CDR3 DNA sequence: TGTGCCAGCAGTCCGGGACAGGGTTCCTACGAGCAGTACGTC. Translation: CASSPGQGSYEQYV.

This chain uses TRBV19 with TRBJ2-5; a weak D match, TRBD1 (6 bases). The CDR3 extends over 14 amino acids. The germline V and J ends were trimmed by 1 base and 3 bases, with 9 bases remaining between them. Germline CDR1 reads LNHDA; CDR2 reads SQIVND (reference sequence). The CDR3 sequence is CASSIVGAEETQYF. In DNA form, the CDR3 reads TGTGCCAGTAGTATAGTGGGGGCGGAAGAGACCCAGTACTTC.

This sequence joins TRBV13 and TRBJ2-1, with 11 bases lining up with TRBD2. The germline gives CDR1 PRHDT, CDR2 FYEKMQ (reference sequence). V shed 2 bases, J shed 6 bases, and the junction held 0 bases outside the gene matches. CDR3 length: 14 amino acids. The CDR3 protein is CASSLTSGSNEQFF. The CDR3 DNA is TGTGCCAGCAGCTTAACTAGCGGGAGCAATGAGCAGTTCTTC.

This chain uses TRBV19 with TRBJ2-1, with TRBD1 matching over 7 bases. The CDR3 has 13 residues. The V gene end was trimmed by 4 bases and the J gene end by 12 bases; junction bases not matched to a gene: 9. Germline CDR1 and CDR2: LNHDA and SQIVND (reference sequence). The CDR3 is CASSRGVDRVQFF. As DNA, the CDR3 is TGTGCCAGTAGTAGAGGTGTAGACAGGGTGCAGTTCTTC.

The CDR3 bases are TGTGCCAGCAGTACTAGGGACAGGGGCAGGGGAAGTACGCAGTATTTT. This encodes CASSTRDRGRGSTQYF. The chain uses TRBV27 and TRBJ2-3, with TRBD1 matching over 10 bases. CDR3 length: 16 residues. Germline V gene sequence: CDR1 MNHEY, CDR2 SMNVEV (reference sequence). V shed 5 bases, J shed 8 bases, and the junction held 13 bases outside the gene matches.

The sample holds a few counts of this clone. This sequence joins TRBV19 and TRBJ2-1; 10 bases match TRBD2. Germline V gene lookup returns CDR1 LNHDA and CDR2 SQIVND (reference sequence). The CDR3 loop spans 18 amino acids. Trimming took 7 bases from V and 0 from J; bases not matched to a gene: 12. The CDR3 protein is CASTPRVSGRSSYNEQFF. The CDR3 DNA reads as TGTGCCAGTACCCCCCGGGTTAGCGGGAGGAGCTCCTACAATGAGCAGTTCTTC.

The CDR3 sequence is CATSRDARSGNTIYF. CDR3 bases: TGTGCCACCAGCAGAGACGCGCGTTCAGGAAACACCATATATTTT. The chain couples TRBV15 to TRBJ1-3; D is undetermined. CDR3 length equals 15 residues. Trimming left V 0 bases short and J 4 bases short, with 10 bases between. The germline V gene has CDR1 LNHNV and CDR2 YYDKDF (reference sequence).

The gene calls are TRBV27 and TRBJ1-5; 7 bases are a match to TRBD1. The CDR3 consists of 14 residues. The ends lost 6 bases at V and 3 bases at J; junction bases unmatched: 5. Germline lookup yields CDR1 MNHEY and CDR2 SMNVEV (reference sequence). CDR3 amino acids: CASRTGTANQPQHF. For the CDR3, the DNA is TGTGCCAGCAGAACCGGGACAGCCAATCAGCCCCAGCATTTT.

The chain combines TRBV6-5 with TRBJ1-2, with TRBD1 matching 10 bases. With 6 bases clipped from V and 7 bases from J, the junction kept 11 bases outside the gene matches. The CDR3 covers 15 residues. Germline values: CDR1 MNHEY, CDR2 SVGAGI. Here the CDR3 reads CASRQTGTGAAGYTF. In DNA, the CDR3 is TGTGCCAGCAGACAGACCGGGACAGGGGCGGCTGGCTACACCTTC.

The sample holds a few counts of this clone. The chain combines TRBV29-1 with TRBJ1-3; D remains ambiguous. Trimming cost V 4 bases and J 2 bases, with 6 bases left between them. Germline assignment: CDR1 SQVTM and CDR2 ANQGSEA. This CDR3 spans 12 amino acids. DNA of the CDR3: TGCAGCGTTGCTGGCCCTGGAAACACCATATATTTT. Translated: CSVAGPGNTIYF.

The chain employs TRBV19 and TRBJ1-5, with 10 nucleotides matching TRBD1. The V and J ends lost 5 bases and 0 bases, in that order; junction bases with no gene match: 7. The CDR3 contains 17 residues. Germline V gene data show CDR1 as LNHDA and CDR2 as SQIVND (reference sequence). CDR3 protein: CASSRTGGEYSNQPQHF. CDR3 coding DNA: TGTGCCAGTAGTCGGACAGGGGGGGAATATAGCAATCAGCCCCAGCATTTT.

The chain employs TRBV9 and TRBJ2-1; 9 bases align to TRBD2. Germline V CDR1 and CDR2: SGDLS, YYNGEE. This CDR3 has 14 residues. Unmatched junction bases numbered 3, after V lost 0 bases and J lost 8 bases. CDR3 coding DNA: TGTGCCAGCAGCGTAGATCTAGCGGGGTATGAGCAGTTCTTC. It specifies CASSVDLAGYEQFF.